A selection of T cell receptor beta chains follows, all from one sample in a study of identifying expanded T cells in peripheral blood. Method: immunoSEQ multiplex PCR; TCRdb's copy keeps in-frame clones and lacks some. Seen here are more than 65,000 clones, around 91% observed once, and the top ten hold roughly 3.1%. The sequenced sample consisted of blood. Receptors were obtained from a person aged 18-69 years in good health. Each CDR3 is given with its conserved first and last residue. D genes are given only for firm matches. Clone size appears in some rows only: once, few, many, or a class for an expanded clone.

v_call: TRBV7-2; clone_size: NA; d_call: NA; j_call: TRBJ1-2; cdr3_nt: TGTGCCAGCAGCTTAGAATCTTACTATGGCTACACCTTC; cdr3_aa: CASSLESYYGYTF
v_call: TRBV4-1; clone_size: NA; d_call: NA; j_call: TRBJ2-2; cdr3_nt: TGCGCCAGCAGCCAAGCCAGAGGGGCCACCGGGGAGCTGTTTTTT; cdr3_aa: CASSQARGATGELFF
v_call: TRBV4-1; clone_size: NA; d_call: TRBD1; j_call: TRBJ2-7; cdr3_nt: TGCGCCAGCAGCCAAGCCAAGGGGGACAGGAGGTACGAGCAGTACTTC; cdr3_aa: CASSQAKGDRRYEQYF
v_call: TRBV7-2; clone_size: NA; d_call: NA; j_call: TRBJ1-5; cdr3_nt: TGTGCCAGCAGCAGCGGGGGCCCCGGGAATCAGCCCCAGCATTTT; cdr3_aa: CASSSGGPGNQPQHF
v_call: TRBV21-1; clone_size: NA; d_call: NA; j_call: TRBJ1-1; cdr3_nt: TGTGCCAGCAGCAAAACAAAAAGAACAGGGTTCACTGAAGCTTTCTTT; cdr3_aa: CASSKTKRTGFTEAFF
v_call: TRBV18; clone_size: NA; d_call: TRBD1; j_call: TRBJ1-5; cdr3_nt: TGTGCCAGCTCACAGACAGGGGGCGCGAATCAGCCCCAGCATTTT; cdr3_aa: CASSQTGGANQPQHF
v_call: TRBV7-9; clone_size: NA; d_call: TRBD2; j_call: TRBJ2-7; cdr3_nt: TGTGCCAGCAGCTTATACGGACTAGCGGGAGCCTACGAGCAGTACTTC; cdr3_aa: CASSLYGLAGAYEQYF
v_call: TRBV5-4; clone_size: once; d_call: TRBD2; j_call: TRBJ2-3; cdr3_nt: TGTGCCAGCAGCGGGGGGACTAGCGGGGGCACAGATACGCAGTATTTT; cdr3_aa: CASSGGTSGGTDTQYF
v_call: TRBV25-1; clone_size: NA; d_call: NA; j_call: TRBJ1-6; cdr3_nt: TGTGCCAGCAGTGACAGCGCCCATTCACCCCTCCACTTT; cdr3_aa: CASSDSAHSPLHF
v_call: TRBV9; clone_size: NA; d_call: TRBD2; j_call: TRBJ2-1; cdr3_nt: TGTGCCAGCAGCCCATACTCAAGCGGGAGCCAATACAATGAGCAGTTCTTC; cdr3_aa: CASSPYSSGSQYNEQFF
v_call: TRBV13; clone_size: NA; d_call: TRBD1; j_call: TRBJ2-1; cdr3_nt: TGTGCCAGCAGCCCACGGACAGGGGGCTACGATGAGCAGTTCTTC; cdr3_aa: CASSPRTGGYDEQFF
v_call: TRBV4-1; clone_size: once; d_call: NA; j_call: TRBJ1-1; cdr3_nt: TGCGCCAGCACCCCGGGGGGGAAAGCTTTCTTT; cdr3_aa: CASTPGGKAFF
v_call: TRBV5-1; clone_size: NA; d_call: NA; j_call: TRBJ2-7; cdr3_nt: TGCGCCAGCTTTCAGATTGGGGGCCGCGAGCAGTACTTC; cdr3_aa: CASFQIGGREQYF
v_call: TRBV2; clone_size: NA; d_call: TRBD1; j_call: TRBJ2-3; cdr3_nt: TGTGCCAGCAGTGAAACAGGGGGCGCTGAGATCCAAAACACAGATACGCAGTATTTT; cdr3_aa: CASSETGGAEIQNTDTQYF
v_call: TRBV10-2; clone_size: NA; d_call: NA; j_call: TRBJ2-2; cdr3_nt: TGCGCCAGCAGTAAAGGCTCTCCGGGGGGGGAGCTGTTTTTT; cdr3_aa: CASSKGSPGGELFF
v_call: TRBV4-2; clone_size: NA; d_call: TRBD1; j_call: TRBJ2-7; cdr3_nt: TGTGCCAGCAGCCAAGGGACAGGTCCCTACGAGCAGTACTTC; cdr3_aa: CASSQGTGPYEQYF
v_call: TRBV6-1; clone_size: NA; d_call: NA; j_call: TRBJ1-2; cdr3_nt: TGTGCCAGCAGTGAGGGGTTGGTCGAGGGTTACACCTTC; cdr3_aa: CASSEGLVEGYTF
v_call: TRBV28; clone_size: NA; d_call: NA; j_call: TRBJ2-2; cdr3_nt: TGTGCCAACACTACGTCCACCGGGGAGCTGTTTTTT; cdr3_aa: CANTTSTGELFF
v_call: TRBV28; clone_size: NA; d_call: NA; j_call: TRBJ1-1; cdr3_nt: TGTGCCAGCATCCAGGGAGGTTTGGGTGAAGCTTTCTTT; cdr3_aa: CASIQGGLGEAFF
v_call: TRBV27; clone_size: NA; d_call: NA; j_call: TRBJ2-2; cdr3_nt: TGTGCCAGCAGTTTATCGGTCCGGGACACCCGCACCGGGGAGCTGTTTTTT; cdr3_aa: CASSLSVRDTRTGELFF
v_call: TRBV21-1; clone_size: NA; d_call: NA; j_call: TRBJ1-1; cdr3_nt: TGTGCCAGCAGCAAAGGAGGGACCGGGACAGGCGGTTCTGAAGCTTTCTTT; cdr3_aa: CASSKGGTGTGGSEAFF
v_call: TRBV7-9; clone_size: NA; d_call: NA; j_call: TRBJ1-2; cdr3_nt: TGTGCCAGCAGCTTTGCGGCAGGGCAAGGCTACACCTTC; cdr3_aa: CASSFAAGQGYTF
v_call: TRBV9; clone_size: NA; d_call: NA; j_call: TRBJ2-1; cdr3_nt: TGTGCCAGCAGCGTCTCCTCGGGTGACAATGAGCAGTTCTTC; cdr3_aa: CASSVSSGDNEQFF
v_call: TRBV28; clone_size: once; d_call: TRBD1; j_call: TRBJ1-2; cdr3_nt: TGTGCCAGCAGTTTTCCTGCACAGGGGCCTATTGGCTACACCTTC; cdr3_aa: CASSFPAQGPIGYTF
v_call: TRBV11-2; clone_size: NA; d_call: NA; j_call: TRBJ2-5; cdr3_nt: TGTGCCAGCAGCTTAGCCCTGCGCCCCCAAGAGACCCAGTACTTC; cdr3_aa: CASSLALRPQETQYF
v_call: TRBV7-2; clone_size: NA; d_call: NA; j_call: TRBJ2-3; cdr3_nt: TGTGCCAGCAGCTTAGCGACTAGAGTTGTACCAGATACGCAGTATTTT; cdr3_aa: CASSLATRVVPDTQYF
v_call: TRBV6-5; clone_size: once; d_call: NA; j_call: TRBJ2-5; cdr3_nt: TGTGCCAGCAGTTACTCGTACAGTCAAGAGACCCAGTACTTC; cdr3_aa: CASSYSYSQETQYF
v_call: TRBV6-1; clone_size: NA; d_call: NA; j_call: TRBJ2-7; cdr3_nt: TGTGCCAGCACGACCACACCCTACGAGCAGTACTTC; cdr3_aa: CASTTTPYEQYF
v_call: TRBV11-1; clone_size: NA; d_call: TRBD2; j_call: TRBJ2-3; cdr3_nt: TGTGCCAGCAGCGATCGGACTAGCGGAGATACGCAGTATTTT; cdr3_aa: CASSDRTSGDTQYF
v_call: TRBV27; clone_size: few; d_call: NA; j_call: TRBJ2-3; cdr3_nt: TGTGCCAGCAGGGACATCCACACAGATACGCAGTATTTT; cdr3_aa: CASRDIHTDTQYF
v_call: TRBV29-1; clone_size: NA; d_call: NA; j_call: TRBJ2-1; cdr3_nt: TGCAGCGTTGGAAGGGATGGATCCTACAATGAGCAGTTCTTC; cdr3_aa: CSVGRDGSYNEQFF
v_call: TRBV9; clone_size: NA; d_call: NA; j_call: TRBJ1-6; cdr3_nt: TGTGCCAGCAGCCCGACCCCCGGGGGGGGGCAGTCACCCCTCCACTTT; cdr3_aa: CASSPTPGGGQSPLHF
v_call: TRBV6-6; clone_size: once; d_call: NA; j_call: TRBJ2-5; cdr3_nt: TGTGCCAGCAGTTACGATCACGGAAGGCAAGAGACCCAGTACTTC; cdr3_aa: CASSYDHGRQETQYF
v_call: TRBV10-3; clone_size: few; d_call: NA; j_call: TRBJ2-3; cdr3_nt: TGTGCCATCAGTGAGGGGGGGGGCGAGACAGATACGCAGTATTTT; cdr3_aa: CAISEGGGETDTQYF
v_call: TRBV7-9; clone_size: NA; d_call: NA; j_call: TRBJ1-2; cdr3_nt: TGTGCCAGCAGCTTAGCGGGAGCGATTGGCCACTATGGCTACACCTTC; cdr3_aa: CASSLAGAIGHYGYTF
v_call: TRBV5-1; clone_size: few; d_call: TRBD2; j_call: TRBJ2-7; cdr3_nt: TGCGCCAGCAGCGCGGGATCGCCTAGCGGCTCCTACGAGCAGTACTTC; cdr3_aa: CASSAGSPSGSYEQYF
v_call: TRBV10-3; clone_size: NA; d_call: NA; j_call: TRBJ2-1; cdr3_nt: TGTGCCATCAGTGTGGCTCGGTCCCCCAGCAATGAGCAGTTCTTC; cdr3_aa: CAISVARSPSNEQFF
v_call: TRBV6-1; clone_size: NA; d_call: NA; j_call: TRBJ1-2; cdr3_nt: TGTGCCAGCACACGATCTTATGGCTACACCTTC; cdr3_aa: CASTRSYGYTF
v_call: TRBV5-6; clone_size: NA; d_call: NA; j_call: TRBJ1-1; cdr3_nt: TGTGCCAGCAGCCCTGCGGGGGGCAGGCACAACACTGAAGCTTTCTTT; cdr3_aa: CASSPAGGRHNTEAFF
v_call: TRBV4-2; clone_size: NA; d_call: TRBD2; j_call: TRBJ2-1; cdr3_nt: TGTGCCAGCAGCTTGTCGGGACTAGCGGTACCCAATGAGCAGTTCTTC; cdr3_aa: CASSLSGLAVPNEQFF
v_call: TRBV19; clone_size: NA; d_call: TRBD1; j_call: TRBJ1-5; cdr3_nt: TGTGCCAGTAGTACCACACTACAGGGGGCAGCTCAGCCCCAGCATTTT; cdr3_aa: CASSTTLQGAAQPQHF
v_call: TRBV7-6; clone_size: NA; d_call: TRBD1; j_call: TRBJ2-5; cdr3_nt: TGTGCCAGCAGCCCGAAGGCGTGGGGACAGGGGTCCCAAGAGACCCAGTACTTC; cdr3_aa: CASSPKAWGQGSQETQYF
v_call: TRBV7-7; clone_size: once; d_call: NA; j_call: TRBJ2-1; cdr3_nt: TGTGCCAGCAGCTTAGGAGTCCGAACGGACTACAATGAGCAGTTCTTC; cdr3_aa: CASSLGVRTDYNEQFF
v_call: TRBV5-6; clone_size: NA; d_call: TRBD1; j_call: TRBJ1-2; cdr3_nt: TGTGCCAGCAGCCCCGGGGACAGGGACTATGGCTACACCTTC; cdr3_aa: CASSPGDRDYGYTF
v_call: TRBV20-1; clone_size: NA; d_call: TRBD1; j_call: TRBJ2-7; cdr3_nt: TGCAGTGCTAGGACAGGGCTCGAGCAGTACTTC; cdr3_aa: CSARTGLEQYF
v_call: TRBV2; clone_size: NA; d_call: NA; j_call: TRBJ1-6; cdr3_nt: TGTGCCAGCAGCGTACATAGGGATAGTTCACCCCTCCACTTT; cdr3_aa: CASSVHRDSSPLHF
v_call: TRBV5-1; clone_size: NA; d_call: NA; j_call: TRBJ2-2; cdr3_nt: TGCGCCAGCGGCACCTCGGGACAGAACACCGGGGAGCTGTTTTTT; cdr3_aa: CASGTSGQNTGELFF
v_call: TRBV5-1; clone_size: NA; d_call: NA; j_call: TRBJ2-3; cdr3_nt: TGCGCCAGCAGCTTGGGACCAACAGATACGCAGTATTTT; cdr3_aa: CASSLGPTDTQYF
v_call: TRBV15; clone_size: NA; d_call: NA; j_call: TRBJ1-3; cdr3_nt: TGTGCCACCAGCAGAGGGGGGTCTATCTCTGGAAACACCATATATTTT; cdr3_aa: CATSRGGSISGNTIYF
v_call: TRBV6-6; clone_size: NA; d_call: NA; j_call: TRBJ2-7; cdr3_nt: TGTGCCAGCAGTTACATTGCAGGGTCCTACGAGCAGTACTTC; cdr3_aa: CASSYIAGSYEQYF
v_call: TRBV2; clone_size: NA; d_call: NA; j_call: TRBJ1-5; cdr3_nt: TGTGCCAGCAGCGGACTCTTGGGGGGCAATCAGCCCCAGCATTTT; cdr3_aa: CASSGLLGGNQPQHF
v_call: TRBV6-6; clone_size: NA; d_call: TRBD1; j_call: TRBJ2-3; cdr3_nt: TGTGCCAGCACCACCACAGGGGGCGTTAGCACAGATACGCAGTATTTT; cdr3_aa: CASTTTGGVSTDTQYF
v_call: TRBV27; clone_size: NA; d_call: TRBD1; j_call: TRBJ2-2; cdr3_nt: TGTGCCAGCAGTTCCCACACTGGACAGGGAAAAGGGGAGCTGTTTTTT; cdr3_aa: CASSSHTGQGKGELFF
v_call: TRBV9; clone_size: NA; d_call: TRBD1; j_call: TRBJ2-1; cdr3_nt: TGTGCCAGCAGCGTATTTGAGGGGGCCGGCAATGAGCAGTTCTTC; cdr3_aa: CASSVFEGAGNEQFF
v_call: TRBV6-5; clone_size: few; d_call: NA; j_call: TRBJ1-5; cdr3_nt: TGTGCCAGCAGCTCCGGCAGGGTTGTTGAGCCCCAGCATTTT; cdr3_aa: CASSSGRVVEPQHF
v_call: TRBV5-6; clone_size: NA; d_call: TRBD1; j_call: TRBJ2-1; cdr3_nt: TGTGCCAGCAGCTTGGGGACAGGGGTTATTGAGCAGTTCTTC; cdr3_aa: CASSLGTGVIEQFF
v_call: TRBV5-1; clone_size: NA; d_call: TRBD1; j_call: TRBJ1-2; cdr3_nt: TGCGCCAGCAGCCTCCGGGACAGCACGTATGGCTACACCTTC; cdr3_aa: CASSLRDSTYGYTF